This T cell receptor (beta chain) is drawn from a study of T cells in Graves' hyperthyroidism and ophthalmopathy. This CDR3 region has 17 residues. Per the germline V gene, CDR1 is LGHDT and CDR2 is YNNKEL (reference sequence). The V segment lost 0 bases and the J segment 4 bases; nucleotides outside the gene matches: 7. This clonotype was seen at least ten times. What it binds is unknown. Study results and limitations: Ophthalmopathy and stable hyperthyroidism were separated by a 13 V-J model.

What was amplified from RNA transcripts were TCR beta CDR3 regions. The HTBI set primed first-round TCR CDR3 RT-PCR. TCRdb independently ran MiXCR on the multiplex PCR reads; one entry per CDR3 protein. The sample gives about 560,000 distinct CDR3 sequences, roughly 14% of which show up once; around 6.6% is in the top ten. The chain carries TRBV3-1 and TRBJ2-5; 11 bases fit TRBD2. This receptor was taken from a woman aged 25 to 39 with Graves' hyperthyroidism. Sequenced input: blood. CDR3 coding DNA: TGTGCCAGCAGCCAAGATAAGACTAGCGGGGTGGGAGAGACCCAGTACTTC. Its protein is CASSQDKTSGVGETQYF.